This entry features one T cell receptor beta chain sequence. Its antigen is unidentified. Unique molecular identifiers were carried by the TCR beta cDNA libraries. A single record per CDR3 protein comes from TCRdb applying MiXCR to the PCR reads. Here the sample spans roughly 400,000 distinct CDR3 sequences, 39% being singletons. CDR3 length: 16 amino acids. V shed 8 bases, J shed 4 bases, and the junction held 15 bases outside the gene matches. CDR1 MNHEY and CDR2 SMNVEV come from the germline V gene (reference sequence). The entry originates in a study of post-analysis software for immune sequencing data. The study, taken as a whole, reports: Normalized Chao1 diversity was significantly reduced in patients versus controls. TRBV segments more frequent in patients than in controls numbered about five and included TRBV5-6, TRBV5-1 and TRBV20-1.

The sequenced material came from blood. The clonotype was recovered from a girl aged 2 to 10 with multiple sclerosis. The chain recombines TRBV27 with TRBJ2-5, with TRBD2 identical over 8 bases. CDR3 coding DNA: TGTGCCAGCGGATTACTAATCGGGGGGGCCCGAGAGACCCAGTACTTC. This encodes CASGLLIGGARETQYF.